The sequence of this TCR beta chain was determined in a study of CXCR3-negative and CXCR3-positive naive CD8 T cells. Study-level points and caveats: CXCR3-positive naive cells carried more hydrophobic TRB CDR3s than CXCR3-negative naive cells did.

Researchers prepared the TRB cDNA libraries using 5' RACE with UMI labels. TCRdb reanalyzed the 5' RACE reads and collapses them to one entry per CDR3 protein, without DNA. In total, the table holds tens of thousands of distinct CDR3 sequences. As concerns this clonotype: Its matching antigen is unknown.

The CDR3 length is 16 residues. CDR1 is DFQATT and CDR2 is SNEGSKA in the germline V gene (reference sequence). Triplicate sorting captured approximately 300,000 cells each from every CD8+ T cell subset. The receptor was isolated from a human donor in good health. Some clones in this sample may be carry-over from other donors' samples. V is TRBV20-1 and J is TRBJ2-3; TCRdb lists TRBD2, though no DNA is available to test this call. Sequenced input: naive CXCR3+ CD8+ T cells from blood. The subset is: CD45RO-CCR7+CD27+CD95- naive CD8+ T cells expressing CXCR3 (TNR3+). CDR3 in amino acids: CSAIPLAGGPTDTQYF.